This T cell receptor beta chain came from a study of beta chain features in type 1 diabetes. The table lists this clone with a few counts. Antigen unknown. Expressed TCRB transcripts were sequenced because the entire RNA isolate underwent reverse transcription. The repertoire was sequenced with immunoSEQ multiplex PCR; TCRdb's copy has only in-frame clones and lacks some. The sample contains 95,000 to 150,000 clones, roughly 15% of which appear only once. Study-wide results and limits: Type 1 diabetes patients had TCRB CDR3s that were shorter (moderately but significantly so) in all four CD4+ subsets.

Trimming removed 1 base from V and 2 bases from J, with 14 bases in between. Per germline, CDR1 SGDLS and CDR2 YYNGEE. The CDR3 spans 16 residues. A CD45RO/CCR7/CD25/CD127/CD95/CD27 panel sorted naive, central memory, regulatory and stem cell-like memory CD4+ cells. The sequenced material came from central memory CD4+ T cells from blood. The chain recombines TRBV9 with TRBJ2-3; maybe TRBD2 (5 bases). The TCR was taken from a man under 40 with type 1 diabetes. CDR3 residues: CASSVRGYLNTDTQYF. The CDR3 nucleotides read TGTGCCAGCAGCGTACGGGGTTACTTGAACACAGATACGCAGTATTTT.